Below are 2 T cell receptor beta chains sequenced from a single sample in a study of T cell responses to AZD1222 COVID-19 vaccine. The assay was immunoSEQ multiplex PCR, and TCRdb's table has in-frame clones only and misses some. The sample yields approximately 190,000 clones, just over 90% seen once. This material consisted of peripheral blood, taken on day 0 of AZD1222 vaccination. The receptor source for this set is an adult in good health.

J is TRBJ2-7 and V is TRBV5-6; the D gene could be TRBD1 or TRBD2 (5 bases each). CDR1 and CDR2 (germline): SGHDT, YYEEEE. This CDR3 spans 15 amino acids. V lost 4 bases and J lost 3, with 17 bases in between. The CDR3 sequence: CASSEGRKISYEQYF. The CDR3 region has the DNA TGTGCCAGCAGCGAGGGACGGAAGATTAGCTACGAGCAGTACTTC.

This rearrangement joins TRBV18 to TRBJ2-7; D is unresolved. Germline values: CDR1 KGHSH, CDR2 LQKENI. The CDR3 contains 16 residues. Trimming removed 3 bases from V and 1 base from J, with 16 bases in between. The CDR3 DNA reads as TGTGCCAGCTCACCCAGCCCACCAGGAATTTCCTACGAGCAGTACTTC. This encodes CASSPSPPGISYEQYF.